This T cell receptor (beta chain) appears in the sequencing data of a study of cytomegalovirus exposure and HLA in healthy donors. This clone showed up just a few times. The CDR3 is 15 amino acids. CDR1 and CDR2 (germline): MDHEN, SYDVKM. Trimming pared 5 bases from V and 0 bases from J, leaving 14 bases between. PCR involved 60 Vbeta and 13 Jbeta primers. TCRdb's copy holds only in-frame clones and misses some; the assay was immunoSEQ multiplex PCR. The sample lists fewer than 100,000 clones, roughly 79% occurring once. Material for sequencing was PBMCs. The chain carries TRBV28 and TRBJ2-7; D remains unclear. The receptor was derived from a man aged 40-49 years in good health and CMV-seronegative. The CDR3 DNA is TGTGCCAGCAGTCAACCGGCAGGTAGCTCCTACGAGCAGTACTTC. Encoded protein: CASSQPAGSSYEQYF.